These 23 T cell receptor beta chains came from one sample sequenced in a study of blood T cells in healthy people across ages. PCR was performed a second time for about 7 to 11 cycles using a sample-barcoded 5' primer and a J-beta primer mix. One entry per CDR3 protein results from TCRdb running MiXCR on the 5' RACE reads. Found here are about 2 million distinct CDR3 sequences, 49% of them singletons; the top ten hold over 2%. Material for sequencing was blood. The receptor source for this set is a woman aged 40 to 49 in good health.

This clonotype has more than one count but fewer than ten. The rearrangement joins TRBV4-3 to TRBJ2-1, with 8 bases aligning to TRBD1. V lost 1 base and J lost 10; bases outside the gene matches: 3. This CDR3 has 13 residues. Germline CDR1 is LGHNA and CDR2 is YSLEER. CDR3 amino acids: CASSQGNRGEQFF. The CDR3 DNA reads TGCGCCAGCAGCCAAGGGAACAGGGGGGAGCAGTTCTTC.

V and J are TRBV9 and TRBJ2-3; 8 bases align to TRBD2. Unmatched junction bases numbered 8, after V lost 2 bases and J lost 0 bases. The CDR3 contains 17 residues. Germline lookup yields CDR1 SGDLS and CDR2 YYNGEE. CDR3 sequence reads: CASSVTGLGFSTDTQYF. The CDR3 nucleotides read TGTGCCAGCAGCGTTACGGGACTAGGCTTTAGCACAGATACGCAGTATTTT.

The J gene is TRBJ2-7, the V gene TRBV28, with 9 bases that match TRBD2. The CDR3 spans 15 residues. Germline V CDR1 and CDR2: MDHEN, SYDVKM. After removal of 4 bases from V and 0 bases from J, the junction contained 4 bases not matched to a gene. CDR3 protein: CASSSHSGGSYEQYF. The DNA of the CDR3 is TGTGCCAGCAGTTCCCATAGCGGGGGCTCCTACGAGCAGTACTTC.

This clonotype was detected a few times. This chain links TRBV29-1 with TRBJ2-7; 7 bases map to TRBD1. J gave up 12 bases and V 0 bases, and 5 bases lay outside the gene matches. The germline V gene encodes CDR1 SQVTM and CDR2 ANQGSEA. The CDR3 sequence is 11 residues long. The CDR3 DNA follows: TGCAGCGTTGAAGATGGGGACAGCCTGTACTTC. Its protein product is CSVEDGDSLYF.

This clonotype was seen only a few times. J is TRBJ1-5 and V is TRBV20-1, with D possibly matching TRBD1 (6 bases). V was cut by 0 bases and J by 2 bases, with 11 bases left in between. CDR1 is DFQATT, CDR2 SNEGSKA, per germline (reference sequence). This CDR3 region has 15 residues. The chain's CDR3 is CSARDRQARNQPQHF. CDR3 nucleotide sequence: TGCAGTGCTAGAGATAGACAGGCCCGCAATCAGCCCCAGCATTTT.

This sequence joins TRBV28 and TRBJ2-5; the D gene could be TRBD1 or TRBD2 (6 bases each). The end of the DNA is better explained by TRBJ2-7, so the J call may be wrong. Germline V lookup: CDR1 MDHEN, CDR2 SYDVKM. The CDR3 sequence is 15 residues long. The CDR3 sequence is CASSQINPGAGEQYF. The CDR3 nucleotides are TGTGCCAGCAGTCAAATAAATCCGGGGGCGGGCGAGCAGTACTTC.

The chain is built from TRBV6-5 and TRBJ2-7; 15 nucleotides agree with TRBD2. This CDR3 region has 16 residues. J was trimmed by 5 bases and V by 6 bases; bases with no gene match: 8. The germline CDR1 and CDR2 sequences are MNHEY and SVGAGI. CDR3 protein: CASSLGLAGGRDEQYF. As DNA, the CDR3 is TGTGCCAGCAGCCTCGGACTAGCGGGGGGGAGGGACGAGCAGTACTTC.

This clonotype was picked up one time. The chain uses TRBV18 and TRBJ2-1, with D possibly called TRBD1 or TRBD2 (5 bases each). V was shortened by 3 bases and J by 5 bases, with 17 bases between the two germline ends. The CDR3 spans 16 residues. CDR1 and CDR2 (germline): KGHSH, LQKENI. CDR3 nucleotide sequence: TGTGCCAGCTCACCGGTCCCGGGGCAGGCGAACAATGAGCAGTTCTTC. Translating gives CASSPVPGQANNEQFF.

The J gene is TRBJ2-6, the V gene TRBV20-1, with D perhaps TRBD2 (6 bases). The V gene's germline CDR1 is DFQATT and CDR2 SNEGSKA (reference sequence). V lost 3 bases and J lost 0, with 12 bases in between. This CDR3 is 16 amino acids long. Here the CDR3 reads CSASGGESSGANVLTF. The CDR3 coding sequence is TGCAGTGCTAGCGGGGGTGAAAGCTCTGGGGCCAACGTCCTGACTTTC.

The CDR3 DNA follows: TGTGCCAGCAGCCCCGGGACAGGTGGAAAAACTGAAGCTTTCTTT. This codes for CASSPGTGGKTEAFF. V gene TRBV7-8 combines with J gene TRBJ1-1, with 8 positions matching TRBD1. CDR3 length: 15 residues. V gave up 5 bases and J gave up 5 bases; unmatched junction bases: 10. The germline CDR1 and CDR2 sequences are SGHVS and FQNEAQ.

This clonotype was detected only a few times. The CDR3 coding sequence is TGTGCCAGCAGCATGGGGGCAGGCTCCTACGAGCAGTACTTC. It is translated as CASSMGAGSYEQYF. This chain joins TRBV7-2 and TRBJ2-7; D might be TRBD1 (6 bases). There are 14 residues in the CDR3. The V end was cut by 5 bases, the J end by 0 bases, with 11 bases between. Germline values: CDR1 SGHTA, CDR2 FQGNSA.

This clonotype was counted a few times. This chain joins TRBV4-3 and TRBJ2-4; 7 bases line up with TRBD1. Germline V gives CDR1 LGHNA, CDR2 YSLEER. Unmatched junction bases numbered 14, after V lost 5 bases and J lost 13 bases. The CDR3 has 14 amino acids. CDR3 nucleotide sequence: TGCGCCAGCAGCACCCGGACAGGCGCTCAAGAGCAGTACTTC. It specifies CASSTRTGAQEQYF.

This clonotype was recorded a few times. The chain couples TRBV27 to TRBJ2-5; D tentatively reads TRBD1 or TRBD2 (5 bases each). V was trimmed by 2 bases and J by 4 bases, leaving 11 bases between them. Germline-derived CDR1 and CDR2 are MNHEY and SMNVEV (reference sequence). The CDR3 consists of 14 residues. CDR3 amino acids: CASSLIGTPETQYF. The CDR3 DNA sequence: TGTGCCAGCAGTTTAATCGGGACCCCAGAGACCCAGTACTTC.

The V call is TRBV9, the J call TRBJ2-3; 7 positions agree with TRBD2. In germline, CDR1 is SGDLS, CDR2 YYNGEE. The CDR3 covers 16 residues. V lost 3 bases, J lost 0 bases, and 7 bases stayed unmatched. Written as DNA, the CDR3 is TGTGCCAGCAGCGATTCTTTAGCGGGTAGCACAGATACGCAGTATTTT. Amino acid sequence: CASSDSLAGSTDTQYF. Full variable domain (remainder filled in from reference TRBV9 and TRBJ2-3): DSGVTQTPKHLITATGQRVTLRCSPRSGDLSVYWYQQSLDQGLQFLIQYYNGEERAKGNILERFSAQQFPDLHSELNLSSLELGDSALYFCASSDSLAGSTDTQYFGPGTRLTVL.

The chain recombines TRBV12-3 or TRBV12-4 with TRBJ2-1; tentatively, D is TRBD2 (6 bases). V lost 6 bases and J 13 bases, leaving 25 bases between the germline ends. This CDR3 region has 15 residues. This CDR3 is CASSLQLGGFGTQFF. The CDR3 region has the DNA TGTGCCAGCAGCTTACAGTTAGGAGGGTTCGGGACCCAGTTCTTC.

About this clonotype itself: A read error may produce the germline difference seen at one junction end. The gene calls are TRBV7-9 and TRBJ2-3; 7 positions match TRBD1. The CDR3 has 15 residues. Germline V gene sequence: CDR1 SEHNR, CDR2 FQNEAQ (reference sequence). CDR3 region: CASSGRTGGTDTRYF. The CDR3 DNA sequence: TGTGCCAGCAGCGGCAGGACAGGTGGTACAGATACGCGGTATTTT.

The V and J genes are TRBV29-1 and TRBJ2-5, with a possible D match to TRBD2 (7 bases). Trimming removed 7 bases at V and 5 bases at J, with 20 bases between. This CDR3 spans 14 amino acids. Germline loops: CDR1 SQVTM, CDR2 ANQGSEA. The CDR3 bases are TGCAGCGCCCGACGGGGGGCTAGTGGTGAGACCCAGTACTTC. Translated, it gives CSARRGASGETQYF.

V and J are TRBV4-3 and TRBJ2-1; 9 positions match TRBD1. V dropped 2 bases and J dropped 6; count of bases not matched to a gene: 5. CDR3 size: 15 residues. Germline values: CDR1 LGHNA, CDR2 YSLEER. DNA of the CDR3: TGCGCCAGCAGCCAATCACAGGGGGCAGGCAATGAGCAGTTCTTC. It is translated as CASSQSQGAGNEQFF.

The chain uses TRBV6-6 and TRBJ2-1; 8 nucleotides align to TRBD2. The CDR3 is 13 residues long. Trimming removed 4 bases from V and 9 bases from J; junction bases left unmatched: 5. Germline V gene lookup returns CDR1 MNHNY and CDR2 SVGAGI (reference sequence). The CDR3 spells CASSSTSAGEQFF. As DNA, the CDR3 is TGTGCCAGCAGTTCGACTAGCGCAGGTGAGCAGTTCTTC.

The chain links TRBV28 to TRBJ2-6; 9 bases match TRBD1. V trimming: 5 bases; J trimming: 2 bases; junction bases outside the gene matches: 10. The germline gives CDR1 MDHEN, CDR2 SYDVKM. CDR3 length equals 18 residues. The chain's CDR3 is CASSASGQGETGANVLTF. The CDR3 DNA is TGTGCCAGCAGTGCCTCGGGACAGGGAGAAACTGGGGCCAACGTCCTGACTTTC.

In this sample, this clonotype turned up a few times. The V call is TRBV29-1, the J call TRBJ2-7; 11 bases line up with TRBD1. Germline V gene lookup returns CDR1 SQVTM and CDR2 ANQGSEA. The V segment lost 5 bases and the J segment 3 bases; nucleotides outside the gene matches: 3. The CDR3 sequence is 13 residues long. The DNA of the CDR3 is TGCAGCGTTCACGGGACAGGGGGCTACGAGCAGTACTTC. As protein: CSVHGTGGYEQYF.

V usage is TRBV29-1 and J usage is TRBJ2-3; TRBD2 agrees at 7 bases. Germline V gene lookup returns CDR1 SQVTM and CDR2 ANQGSEA. CDR3 length: 13 residues. Trimming at V came to 6 bases and at J to 2 bases, leaving 5 bases not matched to a gene. The CDR3 coding sequence is TGCAGCGTGAAAGCGGGGACCACAGATACGCAGTATTTT. The encoded protein is CSVKAGTTDTQYF.

The chain uses TRBV12-5 and TRBJ2-1; D is possibly TRBD1 or TRBD2 (5 bases each). The CDR3 consists of 13 residues. CDR1 and CDR2 (germline): LGHNT, FRNRAP. Deletions cut 6 bases from V and 4 bases from J, with 10 bases between. This chain's CDR3 is CASGPGPYNEQFF. CDR3 bases: TGTGCTAGTGGACCGGGACCTTACAATGAGCAGTTCTTC. The entire variable domain, with the rest obtained from reference TRBV12-5 and TRBJ2-1, is as follows: DARVTQTPRHKVTEMGQEVTMRCQPILGHNTVFWYRQTMMQGLELLAYFRNRAPLDDSGMPKDRFSAEMPDATLATLKIQPSEPRDSAVYFCASGPGPYNEQFFGPGTRLTVL.